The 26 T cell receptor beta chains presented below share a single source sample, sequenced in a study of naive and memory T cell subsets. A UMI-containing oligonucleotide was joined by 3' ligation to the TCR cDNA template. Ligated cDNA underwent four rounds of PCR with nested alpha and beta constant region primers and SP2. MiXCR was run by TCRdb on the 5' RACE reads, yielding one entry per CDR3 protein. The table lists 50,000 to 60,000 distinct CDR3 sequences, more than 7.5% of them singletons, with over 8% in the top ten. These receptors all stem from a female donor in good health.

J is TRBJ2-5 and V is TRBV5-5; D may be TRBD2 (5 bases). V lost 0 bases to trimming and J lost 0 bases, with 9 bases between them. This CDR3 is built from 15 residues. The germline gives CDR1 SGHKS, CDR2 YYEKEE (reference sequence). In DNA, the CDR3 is TGTGCCAGCAGCTTGGTCGGGGTCGACCAAGAGACCCAGTACTTC. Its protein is CASSLVGVDQETQYF.

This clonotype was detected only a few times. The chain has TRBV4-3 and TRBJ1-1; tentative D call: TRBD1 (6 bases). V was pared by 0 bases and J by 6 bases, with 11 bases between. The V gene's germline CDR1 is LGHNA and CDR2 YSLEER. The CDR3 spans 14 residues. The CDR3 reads CASSQEGAGAEAFF. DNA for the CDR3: TGCGCCAGCAGCCAAGAGGGGGCAGGTGCTGAAGCTTTCTTT.

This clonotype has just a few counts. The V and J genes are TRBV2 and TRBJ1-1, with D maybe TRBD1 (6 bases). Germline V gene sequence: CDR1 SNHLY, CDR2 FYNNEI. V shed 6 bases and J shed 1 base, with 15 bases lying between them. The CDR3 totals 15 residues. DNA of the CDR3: TGTGCCAGCAGCGGGACCGGGACACCGAACACTGAAGCTTTCTTT. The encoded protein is CASSGTGTPNTEAFF.

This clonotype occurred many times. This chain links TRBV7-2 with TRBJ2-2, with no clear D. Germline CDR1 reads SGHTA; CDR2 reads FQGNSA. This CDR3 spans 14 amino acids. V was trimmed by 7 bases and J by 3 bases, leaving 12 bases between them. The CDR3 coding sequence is TGTGCCAGCAACCCATCGTACGACACCGGGGAGCTGTTTTTT. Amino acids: CASNPSYDTGELFF.

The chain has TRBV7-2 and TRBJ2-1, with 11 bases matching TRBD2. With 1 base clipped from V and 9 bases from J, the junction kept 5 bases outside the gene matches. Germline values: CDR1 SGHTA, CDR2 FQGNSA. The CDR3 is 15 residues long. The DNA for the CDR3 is TGTGCCAGCAGCTTAGGACTAGCGGGGAGTGGTGAGCAGTTCTTC. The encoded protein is CASSLGLAGSGEQFF. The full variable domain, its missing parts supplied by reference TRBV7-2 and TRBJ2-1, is GAGVSQSPSNKVTEKGKDVELRCDPISGHTALYWYRQSLGQGLEFLIYFQGNSAPDKSGLPSDRFSAERTGGSVSTLTIQRTQQEDSAVYLCASSLGLAGSGEQFFGPGTRLTVL.

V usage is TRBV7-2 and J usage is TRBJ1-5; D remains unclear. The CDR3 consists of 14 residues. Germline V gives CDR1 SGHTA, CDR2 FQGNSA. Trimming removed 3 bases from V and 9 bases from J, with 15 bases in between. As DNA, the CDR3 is TGTGCCAGCAGCTTGGTCGGAGAAAGGACGCCCCAGCATTTT. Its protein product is CASSLVGERTPQHF.

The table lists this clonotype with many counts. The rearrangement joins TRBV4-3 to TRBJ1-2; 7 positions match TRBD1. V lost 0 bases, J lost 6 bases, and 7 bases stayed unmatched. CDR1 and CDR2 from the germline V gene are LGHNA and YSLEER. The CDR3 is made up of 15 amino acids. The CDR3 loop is CASSQENRGLDGYTF. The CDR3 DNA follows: TGCGCCAGCAGCCAAGAAAACAGGGGACTAGATGGCTACACCTTC.

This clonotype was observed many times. The CDR3 DNA is TGTGCCAGCAGTTACTCCCAGGACAGGCCGGGCTATGGCTACACCTTC. Protein: CASSYSQDRPGYGYTF. The chain joins TRBV6-6 to TRBJ1-2, with 7 positions matching TRBD1. The length of the CDR3 is 16 residues. Trimming at V came to 0 bases and at J to 4 bases, leaving 8 bases not matched to a gene. Looked up from germline, CDR1 is MNHNY and CDR2 is SVGAGI (reference sequence).

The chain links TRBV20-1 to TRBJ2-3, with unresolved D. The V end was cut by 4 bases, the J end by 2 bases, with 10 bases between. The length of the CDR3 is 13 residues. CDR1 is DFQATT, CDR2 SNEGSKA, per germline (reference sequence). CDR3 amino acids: CSATDPNTDTQYF. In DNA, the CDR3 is TGCAGTGCTACCGACCCGAACACAGATACGCAGTATTTT.

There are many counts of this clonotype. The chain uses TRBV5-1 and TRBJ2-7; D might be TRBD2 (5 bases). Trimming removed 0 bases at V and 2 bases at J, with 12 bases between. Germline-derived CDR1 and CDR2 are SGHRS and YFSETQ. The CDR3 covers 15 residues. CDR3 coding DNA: TGCGCCAGCAGCTTGGTTGGAGGCGGAACCTACGAGCAGTACTTC. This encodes CASSLVGGGTYEQYF. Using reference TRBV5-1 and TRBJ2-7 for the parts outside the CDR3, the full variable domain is KAGVTQTPRYLIKTRGQQVTLSCSPISGHRSVSWYQQTPGQGLQFLFEYFSETQRNKGNFPGRFSGRQFSNSRSEMNVSTLELGDSALYLCASSLVGGGTYEQYFGPGTRLTVT.

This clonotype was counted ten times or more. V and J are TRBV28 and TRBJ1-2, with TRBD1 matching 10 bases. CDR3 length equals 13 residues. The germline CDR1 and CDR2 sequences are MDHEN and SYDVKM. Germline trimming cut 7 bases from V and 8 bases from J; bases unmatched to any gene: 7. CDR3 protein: CASTYDRGQGYTF. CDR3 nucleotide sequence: TGTGCCAGCACCTACGACAGGGGGCAAGGCTACACCTTC.

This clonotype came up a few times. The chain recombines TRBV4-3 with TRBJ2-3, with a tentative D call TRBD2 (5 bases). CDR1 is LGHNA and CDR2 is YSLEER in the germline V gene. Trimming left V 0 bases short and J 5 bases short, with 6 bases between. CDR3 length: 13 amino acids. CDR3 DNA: TGCGCCAGCAGCCAAGATGAGGGAGATACGCAGTATTTT. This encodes CASSQDEGDTQYF.

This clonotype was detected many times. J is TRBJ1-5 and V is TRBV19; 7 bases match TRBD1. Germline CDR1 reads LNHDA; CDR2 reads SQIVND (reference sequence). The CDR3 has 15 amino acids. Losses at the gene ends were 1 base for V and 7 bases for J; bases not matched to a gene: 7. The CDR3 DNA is TGTGCCAGTAGTATAGTAAACAGGGGCGGACAGCCCCAGCATTTT. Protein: CASSIVNRGGQPQHF.

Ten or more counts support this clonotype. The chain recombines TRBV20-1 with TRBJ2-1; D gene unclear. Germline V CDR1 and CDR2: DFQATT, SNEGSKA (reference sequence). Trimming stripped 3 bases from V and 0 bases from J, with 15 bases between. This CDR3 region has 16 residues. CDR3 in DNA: TGCAGTGCTAGTTCCGAGCTTACGAGCTCCTACAATGAGCAGTTCTTC. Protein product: CSASSELTSSYNEQFF.

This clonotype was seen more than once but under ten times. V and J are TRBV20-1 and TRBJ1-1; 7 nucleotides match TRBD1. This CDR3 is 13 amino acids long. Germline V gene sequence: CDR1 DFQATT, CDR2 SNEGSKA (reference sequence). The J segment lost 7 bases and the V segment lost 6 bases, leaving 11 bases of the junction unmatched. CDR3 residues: CSAPRAGGFEAFF. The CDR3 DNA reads TGCAGTGCACCGAGGGCAGGGGGATTTGAAGCTTTCTTT.

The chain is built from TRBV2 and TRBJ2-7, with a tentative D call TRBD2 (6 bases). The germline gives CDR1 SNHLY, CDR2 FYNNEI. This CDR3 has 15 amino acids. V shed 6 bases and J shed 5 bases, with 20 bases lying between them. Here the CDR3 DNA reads TGTGCCAGCAGCGCAGAGAGGGCGGGATCAAACGAGCAGTACTTC. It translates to CASSAERAGSNEQYF. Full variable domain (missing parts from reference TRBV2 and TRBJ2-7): EPEVTQTPSHQVTQMGQEVILRCVPISNHLYFYWYRQILGQKVEFLVSFYNNEISEKSEIFDDQFSVERPDGSNFTLKIRSTKLEDSAMYFCASSAERAGSNEQYFGPGTRLTVT.

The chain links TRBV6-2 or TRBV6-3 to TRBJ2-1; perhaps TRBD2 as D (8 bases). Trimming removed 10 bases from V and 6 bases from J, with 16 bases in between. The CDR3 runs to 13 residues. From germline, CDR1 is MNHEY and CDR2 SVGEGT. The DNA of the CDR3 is TGTGCCACAGGGGGACTAGTCATCAATGAGCAGTTCTTC. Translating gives CATGGLVINEQFF.

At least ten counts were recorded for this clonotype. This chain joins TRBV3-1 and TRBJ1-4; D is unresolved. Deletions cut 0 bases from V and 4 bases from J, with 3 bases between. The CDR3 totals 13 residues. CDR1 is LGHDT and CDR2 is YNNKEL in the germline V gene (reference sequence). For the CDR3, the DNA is TGTGCCAGCAGCCAAGATCTTAATGAAAAACTGTTTTTT. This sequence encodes CASSQDLNEKLFF.

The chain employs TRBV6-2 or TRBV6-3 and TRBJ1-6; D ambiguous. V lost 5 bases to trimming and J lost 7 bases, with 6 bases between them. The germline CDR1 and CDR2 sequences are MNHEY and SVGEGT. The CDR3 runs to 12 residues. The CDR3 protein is CASSQTNSPLHF. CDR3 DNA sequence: TGTGCCAGCAGTCAGACCAATTCACCCCTCCACTTT.

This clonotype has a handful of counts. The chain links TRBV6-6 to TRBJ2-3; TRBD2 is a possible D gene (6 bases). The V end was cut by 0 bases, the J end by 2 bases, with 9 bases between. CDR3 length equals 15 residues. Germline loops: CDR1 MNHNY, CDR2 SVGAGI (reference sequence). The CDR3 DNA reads TGTGCCAGCAGTTACTCGGGGGGATTCACAGATACGCAGTATTTT. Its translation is CASSYSGGFTDTQYF.

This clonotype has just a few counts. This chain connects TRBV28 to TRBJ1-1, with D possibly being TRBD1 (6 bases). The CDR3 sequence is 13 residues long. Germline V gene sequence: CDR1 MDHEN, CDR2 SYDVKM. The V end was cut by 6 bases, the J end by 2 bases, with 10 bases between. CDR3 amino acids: CASRRTDNTEAFF. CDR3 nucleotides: TGTGCCAGCAGAAGGACAGACAACACTGAAGCTTTCTTT.

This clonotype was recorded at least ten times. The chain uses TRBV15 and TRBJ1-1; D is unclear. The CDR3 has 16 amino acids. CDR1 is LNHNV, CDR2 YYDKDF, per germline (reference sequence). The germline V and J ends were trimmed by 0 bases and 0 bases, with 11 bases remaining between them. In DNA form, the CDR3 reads TGTGCCACCAGCAGAGAAATCGTGGCAGTGAACACTGAAGCTTTCTTT. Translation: CATSREIVAVNTEAFF.

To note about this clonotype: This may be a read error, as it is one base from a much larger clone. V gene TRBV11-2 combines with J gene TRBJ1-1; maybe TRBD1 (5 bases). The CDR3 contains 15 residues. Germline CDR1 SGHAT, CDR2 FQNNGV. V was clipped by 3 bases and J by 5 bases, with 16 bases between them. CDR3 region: CASSLVGGGGTEAFF. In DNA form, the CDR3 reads TGTGCCAGCAGCTTGGTCGGGGGTGGAGGGACTGAAGCTTTCTTT. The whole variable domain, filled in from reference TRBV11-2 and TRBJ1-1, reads EAGVAQSPRYKIIEKRQSVAFWCNPISGHATLYWYQQILGQGPKLLIQFQNNGVVDDSQLPKDRFSAERLKGVDSTLKIQPAKLEDSAVYLCASSLVGGGGTEAFFGQGTRLTVV.

In nucleotides, the CDR3 is TGTGCCAGCTCACCCCAGGGGCCCAAGAACACTGAAGCTTTCTTT. Residues: CASSPQGPKNTEAFF. The chain recombines TRBV18 with TRBJ1-1; D possibly corresponds to TRBD1 (6 bases). Per the germline V gene, CDR1 is KGHSH and CDR2 is LQKENI. The CDR3 extends over 15 amino acids. Deletions cut 3 bases from V and 1 base from J, with 12 bases between.

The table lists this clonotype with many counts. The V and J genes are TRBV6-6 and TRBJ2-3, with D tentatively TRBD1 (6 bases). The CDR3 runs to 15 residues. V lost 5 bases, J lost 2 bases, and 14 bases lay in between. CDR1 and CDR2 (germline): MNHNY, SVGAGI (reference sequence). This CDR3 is CASSLQGSPTDTQYF. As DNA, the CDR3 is TGTGCCAGCAGTCTCCAGGGGTCCCCCACAGATACGCAGTATTTT.

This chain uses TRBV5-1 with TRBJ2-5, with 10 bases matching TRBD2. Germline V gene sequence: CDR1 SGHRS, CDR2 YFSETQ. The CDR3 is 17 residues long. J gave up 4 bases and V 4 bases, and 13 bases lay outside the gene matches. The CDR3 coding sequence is TGCGCCAGCAGCCGGGACCCGAGCGGGGGGGCCGGAGAGACCCAGTACTTC. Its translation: CASSRDPSGGAGETQYF.